These 28 T cell receptor beta chains were all obtained from the same sample, sequenced in a study of cytomegalovirus exposure and HLA in healthy donors. PCR amplification relied on 60 Vbeta primers (plus 13 Jbeta primers). The data were produced by immunoSEQ multiplex PCR, yet TCRdb's version contains in-frame clones alone and is incomplete. The sample carries around 100,000 clones, around 80% recorded once. The sequencing sample was made of PBMCs. The receptors stem from a male donor in good health and CMV-seropositive.

This chain links TRBV11-1 with TRBJ1-2; D is unresolved. The CDR3 sequence is 13 residues long. The V and J ends lost 3 bases and 1 base respectively, with 6 bases between them. CDR1 SGHAT and CDR2 FQDESV come from the germline V gene (reference sequence). The CDR3 DNA is TGTGCCAGCAGCTTCCGGAGTAACTATGGCTACACCTTC. Translation gives CASSFRSNYGYTF.

V usage is TRBV19 and J usage is TRBJ2-6, with no clear D. V gave up 2 bases and J gave up 3 bases, with 17 bases separating them. The germline gives CDR1 LNHDA, CDR2 SQIVND (reference sequence). This CDR3 has 18 amino acids. The CDR3 sequence: CASSINRVYSLGANVLTF. CDR3 in DNA: TGTGCCAGTAGTATAAACCGGGTTTATTCTCTTGGGGCCAACGTCCTGACTTTC.

This rearrangement joins TRBV11-2 to TRBJ2-5; perhaps TRBD2 as D (6 bases). V lost 2 bases, J lost 3 bases, and 10 bases lay in between. This CDR3 is 14 amino acids long. Germline V lookup: CDR1 SGHAT, CDR2 FQNNGV. The CDR3 loop is CASSLNWEEETQYF. The CDR3 DNA sequence: TGTGCCAGCAGCTTAAATTGGGAGGAAGAGACCCAGTACTTC.

The rearrangement uses TRBV6-5 and TRBJ1-4; tentatively, D is TRBD1 (6 bases). Trimming cost V 5 bases and J 5 bases, with 12 bases left between them. Per germline, CDR1 MNHEY and CDR2 SVGAGI. CDR3 length: 14 amino acids. The chain's CDR3 is CASSKWQGNEKLFF. CDR3 coding DNA: TGTGCCAGCAGTAAGTGGCAGGGGAATGAAAAACTGTTTTTT.

V and J are TRBV9 and TRBJ1-6; D unclear. Looked up from germline, CDR1 is SGDLS and CDR2 is YYNGEE. V gave up 2 bases and J gave up 7 bases, with 13 bases separating them. CDR3 length: 15 residues. CDR3 protein: CASSVHGEANSPLHF. CDR3 DNA sequence: TGTGCCAGCAGCGTCCACGGGGAAGCCAATTCACCCCTCCACTTT.

This chain uses TRBV5-4 with TRBJ1-2; D possibly corresponds to TRBD1 (5 bases). V was trimmed by 7 bases and J by 2 bases, leaving 9 bases between them. The CDR3 runs to 12 residues. The germline V gene encodes CDR1 SGHNT and CDR2 YYREEE (reference sequence). For the CDR3, the DNA is TGTGCCAGCTCCAGGGAAAACTATGGCTACACCTTC. Translated, it gives CASSRENYGYTF.

The chain combines TRBV7-2 with TRBJ1-1; D may be TRBD1 (5 bases). This CDR3 has 13 amino acids. V gave up 7 bases and J gave up 4 bases, with 13 bases separating them. Germline lookup yields CDR1 SGHTA and CDR2 FQGNSA. CDR3 region: CASTFGGGTEAFF. The CDR3 region has the DNA TGTGCCAGCACCTTCGGGGGTGGCACTGAAGCTTTCTTT. The whole variable domain, filled in from reference TRBV7-2 and TRBJ1-1, reads GAGVSQSPSNKVTEKGKDVELRCDPISGHTALYWYRQSLGQGLEFLIYFQGNSAPDKSGLPSDRFSAERTGGSVSTLTIQRTQQEDSAVYLCASTFGGGTEAFFGQGTRLTVV.

The chain combines TRBV30 with TRBJ1-1; D remains ambiguous. The germline CDR1 and CDR2 sequences are GTSNPN and SVGIG (reference sequence). Trimming stripped 2 bases from V and 2 bases from J, with 9 bases between. The CDR3 contains 13 residues. CDR3 in DNA: TGTGCCTGGAGTCCACGGGGAAACACTGAAGCTTTCTTT. The encoded protein is CAWSPRGNTEAFF.

The rearrangement joins TRBV15 to TRBJ1-5, with D perhaps TRBD1 (6 bases). Germline CDR1 and CDR2: LNHNV and YYDKDF (reference sequence). This CDR3 has 15 residues. V was shortened by 1 base and J by 3 bases, with 10 bases between the two germline ends. Here the CDR3 reads CATSRGQVNNQPQHF. The CDR3 DNA sequence: TGTGCCACCAGCAGAGGACAGGTGAACAATCAGCCCCAGCATTTT.

The CDR3 DNA sequence: TGTGCCAGCAGTGCCGGGACAGGGGGATGGCGGCAGTACTTC. Its protein is CASSAGTGGWRQYF. This chain uses TRBV6-6 with TRBJ2-7; 11 nucleotides agree with TRBD1. V gave up 5 bases and J gave up 9 bases; unmatched junction bases: 9. The CDR3 is made up of 14 amino acids. The V gene's germline CDR1 is MNHNY and CDR2 SVGAGI (reference sequence).

This rearrangement joins TRBV27 to TRBJ2-2, with TRBD1 matching 7 bases. This CDR3 has 15 residues. Trimming cost V 6 bases and J 3 bases; bases outside gene matches: 7. Germline-derived CDR1 and CDR2 are MNHEY and SMNVEV (reference sequence). The CDR3 loop reads CASRKGQQHTGELFF. CDR3 nucleotides: TGTGCCAGCAGGAAGGGACAGCAGCACACCGGGGAGCTGTTTTTT.

The chain recombines TRBV10-3 with TRBJ2-3; 9 bases align to TRBD2. The CDR3 covers 17 residues. Looked up from germline, CDR1 is ENHRY and CDR2 is SYGVKD. After removal of 4 bases from V and 0 bases from J, the junction contained 8 bases not matched to a gene. The DNA of the CDR3 is TGTGCCATCAGTGTCAGAGGGCTAGCGGGGAGCACAGATACGCAGTATTTT. This gives the protein CAISVRGLAGSTDTQYF.

The chain combines TRBV28 with TRBJ1-1; TRBD1 might be the D (5 bases). V was clipped by 7 bases and J by 4 bases, with 7 bases between them. The CDR3 contains 11 residues. From germline, CDR1 is MDHEN and CDR2 SYDVKM. CDR3 sequence: CASKTATEAFF. CDR3 coding DNA: TGTGCCAGCAAGACAGCCACTGAAGCTTTCTTT.

The chain employs TRBV10-3 and TRBJ1-6; 8 bases line up with TRBD1. The CDR3 spans 14 residues. The V segment lost 7 bases and the J segment 8 bases; nucleotides outside the gene matches: 7. CDR1 ENHRY and CDR2 SYGVKD come from the germline V gene. In DNA form, the CDR3 reads TGTGCCATCACCGGGACAGGAACCGATTCACCCCTCCACTTT. Its translation: CAITGTGTDSPLHF.

The chain combines TRBV19 with TRBJ2-1; TRBD1 might be the D (6 bases). The CDR3 covers 14 residues. Germline V lookup: CDR1 LNHDA, CDR2 SQIVND (reference sequence). Trimming removed 7 bases from V and 2 bases from J, with 12 bases in between. As DNA, the CDR3 is TGTGCCAGTAAGGGCGGACAGCCCTACAATGAGCAGTTCTTC. Translated: CASKGGQPYNEQFF.

This clone was picked up a small number of times. This sequence joins TRBV29-1 and TRBJ1-1; no firm D call. Germline V CDR1 and CDR2: SQVTM, ANQGSEA. V dropped 7 bases and J dropped 4 bases, with 10 bases sitting between them. The CDR3 length is 11 residues. This CDR3 reads CSALRGTEAFF. CDR3 coding DNA: TGCAGCGCTTTGCGTGGCACTGAAGCTTTCTTT.

This chain uses TRBV30 with TRBJ2-5; no reliable D call. Germline CDR1 GTSNPN, CDR2 SVGIG (reference sequence). There are 12 residues in the CDR3. The V and J ends lost 1 base and 4 bases respectively, with 7 bases between them. DNA for the CDR3: TGTGCCTGGAGTGCGCAGCGAGAGACCCAGTACTTC. Its protein is CAWSAQRETQYF.

The chain combines TRBV19 with TRBJ1-1, with a weak D call TRBD1 (6 bases). Germline V gene lookup returns CDR1 LNHDA and CDR2 SQIVND (reference sequence). The CDR3 sequence is 15 residues long. V was pared by 5 bases and J by 1 base, with 14 bases between. In nucleotides, the CDR3 is TGTGCCAGTAGTGCGGCAGGGGCTGCGAACACTGAAGCTTTCTTT. Its translation: CASSAAGAANTEAFF.

The chain couples TRBV6-1 to TRBJ1-1; 8 bases fit TRBD1. With V trimmed by 4 bases and J by 5 bases, 3 bases remained unmatched. The length of the CDR3 is 13 residues. CDR1 and CDR2 (germline): MNHNS, SASEGT. Here the CDR3 reads CASSATGGTEAFF. In nucleotides, the CDR3 is TGTGCCAGCAGTGCAACAGGGGGTACTGAAGCTTTCTTT.

The chain recombines TRBV7-9 with TRBJ1-2; no reliable D call. Germline V CDR1 and CDR2: SEHNR, FQNEAQ (reference sequence). Trimming cost V 2 bases and J 0 bases, with 4 bases left between them. The CDR3 sequence is 13 residues long. The DNA for the CDR3 is TGTGCCAGCAGCTTACAGGCTAACTATGGCTACACCTTC. Its protein product is CASSLQANYGYTF. Together with reference TRBV7-9 and TRBJ1-2, the CDR3 gives the full variable domain: DTGVSQNPRHKITKRGQNVTFRCDPISEHNRLYWYRQTLGQGPEFLTYFQNEAQLEKSRLLSDRFSAERPKGSFSTLEIQRTEQGDSAMYLCASSLQANYGYTFGSGTRLTVV.

This clone appeared a single time. The chain is built from TRBV19 and TRBJ1-6; possibly TRBD1 for D (6 bases). Trimming left V 7 bases short and J 2 bases short, with 12 bases between. The CDR3 is 15 residues long. The germline CDR1 and CDR2 sequences are LNHDA and SQIVND (reference sequence). The CDR3 here is CASNQGSAYNSPLHF. DNA for the CDR3: TGTGCCAGTAACCAGGGGTCAGCCTATAATTCACCCCTCCACTTT. Looking up the rest from reference TRBV19 and TRBJ1-6 gives the full variable domain: DGGITQSPKYLFRKEGQNVTLSCEQNLNHDAMYWYRQDPGQGLRLIYYSQIVNDFQKGDIAEGYSVSREKKESFPLTVTSAQKNPTAFYLCASNQGSAYNSPLHFGNGTRLTVT.

This rearrangement joins TRBV7-2 to TRBJ2-7, with D perhaps TRBD2 (5 bases). Germline CDR1 and CDR2: SGHTA and FQGNSA. There are 16 residues in the CDR3. Deletions cut 1 base from V and 3 bases from J, with 16 bases between. CDR3 in DNA: TGTGCCAGCAGCTTAGGATCGGGGATCGTTGACTACGAGCAGTACTTC. It codes for CASSLGSGIVDYEQYF.

V is TRBV11-2 and J is TRBJ1-1; 8 bases match TRBD1. The CDR3 extends over 14 amino acids. The J segment lost 4 bases and the V segment lost 3 bases, leaving 4 bases of the junction unmatched. Germline V gene sequence: CDR1 SGHAT, CDR2 FQNNGV. The CDR3 is CASSLDRASTEAFF. CDR3 DNA: TGTGCCAGCAGCTTGGACAGGGCGAGCACTGAAGCTTTCTTT.

This clone showed up just once. This chain's CDR3 is CASLPGGDNTEAFF. For the CDR3, the DNA is TGTGCCAGCCTTCCGGGGGGGGACAACACTGAAGCTTTCTTT. The chain joins TRBV6-5 to TRBJ1-1, with D possibly matching TRBD1 (5 bases). V lost 8 bases, J lost 2 bases, and 15 bases lay in between. The CDR3 consists of 14 residues. In germline, CDR1 is MNHEY, CDR2 SVGAGI.

The chain carries TRBV7-9 and TRBJ1-1; 7 bases are a match to TRBD1. Per the germline V gene, CDR1 is SEHNR and CDR2 is FQNEAQ (reference sequence). The CDR3 spans 15 residues. The V segment lost 5 bases and the J segment 1 base; nucleotides outside the gene matches: 7. The CDR3 DNA follows: TGTGCCAGCAGCCCCGTAGGGGGCAAGAACACTGAAGCTTTCTTT. This gives the protein CASSPVGGKNTEAFF.

This clone was detected only once. J is TRBJ1-1 and V is TRBV2; D is perhaps TRBD1 (5 bases). V was cut by 7 bases and J by 2 bases, with 17 bases left in between. Germline assignment: CDR1 SNHLY and CDR2 FYNNEI. This CDR3 has 15 amino acids. CDR3 region: CASTEWQGKNTEAFF. DNA for the CDR3: TGTGCCAGCACCGAGTGGCAGGGAAAAAACACTGAAGCTTTCTTT.

As DNA, the CDR3 is TGTGCCAGCAGTGTCAGGGCCGATCAGCCCCAGCATTTT. Its translation: CASSVRADQPQHF. This sequence joins TRBV2 and TRBJ1-5, with D possibly being TRBD1 (5 bases). V lost 4 bases, J lost 5 bases, and 9 bases lay in between. There are 13 residues in the CDR3. Germline V CDR1 and CDR2: SNHLY, FYNNEI.

CDR3 DNA sequence: TGTGCCAGCAGTACCCCTACGGACACCATATATTTT. This translates into CASSTPTDTIYF. The gene calls are TRBV28 and TRBJ1-3; no definite D call. V lost 5 bases and J lost 8, with 10 bases in between. This CDR3 has 12 residues. Germline V CDR1 and CDR2: MDHEN, SYDVKM.